Presented here are 21 T cell receptor beta chains from one specimen sequenced in a study of blood T cell repertoires in COVID-19. The method was immunoSEQ multiplex PCR; TCRdb's version includes in-frame clones alone and lacks a portion of them. The sample yields 90,000 or so clones, about 87% seen once. The sequenced material came from peripheral blood. These receptors were collected from an elderly man with acute or convalescent COVID-19.

This clone appeared once. V gene TRBV6-5 combines with J gene TRBJ2-5; 7 bases are shared with TRBD1. The germline V gene encodes CDR1 MNHEY and CDR2 SVGAGI. CDR3 size: 15 residues. J gave up 1 base and V 4 bases, and 6 bases lay outside the gene matches. For the CDR3, the DNA is TGTGCCAGCAGTTCGACCGGGACAGCCCAAGAGACCCAGTACTTC. Translation: CASSSTGTAQETQYF.

V is TRBV6-5 and J is TRBJ1-6; 7 nucleotides match TRBD1. V was clipped by 5 bases and J by 9 bases; unmatched bases: 4. The CDR3 consists of 13 residues. Looked up from germline, CDR1 is MNHEY and CDR2 is SVGAGI. As DNA, the CDR3 is TGTGCCAGCAGTCCGGACAGGTTTTCACCCCTCCACTTT. It translates to CASSPDRFSPLHF.

DNA of the CDR3: TGTGCCAGCAGGGCGGGAGTCCTAATGGGGACTGAAGCTTTCTTT. It is translated as CASRAGVLMGTEAFF. The gene calls are TRBV5-5 and TRBJ1-1; no firm D call. Germline values: CDR1 SGHKS, CDR2 YYEKEE (reference sequence). V shed 5 bases and J shed 5 bases, with 19 bases lying between them. The CDR3 is 15 amino acids.

The chain carries TRBV4-1 and TRBJ1-2; TRBD1 aligns across 10 bases. Germline lookup yields CDR1 MGHRA and CDR2 YSYEKL. This CDR3 region has 17 residues. V was clipped by 3 bases and J by 4 bases; unmatched bases: 11. CDR3 coding DNA: TGCGCCAGCAGCCAGGGGGAGACAGGGGGCAACTTCTATGGCTACACCTTC. It specifies CASSQGETGGNFYGYTF.

The chain recombines TRBV11-2 with TRBJ1-2, with D unclear. The germline gives CDR1 SGHAT, CDR2 FQNNGV. CDR3 length equals 14 residues. V lost 1 base and J 1 base, leaving 7 bases between the germline ends. The CDR3 DNA reads TGTGCCAGCAGCTTAGTGGGCAGTAACTATGGCTACACCTTC. This gives the protein CASSLVGSNYGYTF.

V and J are TRBV9 and TRBJ1-1; weak D call: TRBD1 (6 bases). Germline V gene lookup returns CDR1 SGDLS and CDR2 YYNGEE. V lost 3 bases and J 1 base, leaving 16 bases between the germline ends. The CDR3 is 16 amino acids. CDR3 residues: CASSAAPDRKNTEAFF. The CDR3 coding sequence is TGTGCCAGCAGCGCAGCCCCGGACAGAAAGAACACTGAAGCTTTCTTT.

CDR3 sequence (DNA): TGTGCCAGCAGGATGGGACAGGGGGCGTCCGAGCAGTACTTC. The encoded protein is CASRMGQGASEQYF. The V gene is TRBV2, the J gene TRBJ2-7, with TRBD1 matching over 12 bases. The V gene's germline CDR1 is SNHLY and CDR2 FYNNEI. The V segment lost 6 bases and the J segment 6 bases; nucleotides outside the gene matches: 6. This CDR3 has 14 amino acids.

V gene TRBV3-1 (or the pseudogene TRBV3-2) combines with J gene TRBJ1-2; D is unresolved. Germline V CDR1 and CDR2: LGHDT, YNNKEL (reference sequence). The CDR3 is 13 residues long. V was shortened by 2 bases and J by 8 bases, with 12 bases between the two germline ends. The CDR3 DNA follows: TGTGCCAGCAGCCAAAGTTCCGGCGGGGGCTACACCTTC. Its protein product is CASSQSSGGGYTF.

J is TRBJ2-1 and V is TRBV11-2, with 9 nucleotides matching TRBD2. Germline CDR1 and CDR2: SGHAT and FQNNGV. After removal of 1 base from V and 9 bases from J, the junction contained 13 bases not matched to a gene. The CDR3 is 17 amino acids. In DNA form, the CDR3 reads TGTGCCAGCAGCTTAGGGGCGGCTAGCGGGGTAATCGGTGAGCAGTTCTTC. Protein sequence: CASSLGAASGVIGEQFF.

The chain carries TRBV28 and TRBJ1-1, with D unresolved. The germline V and J ends were trimmed by 2 bases and 4 bases, with 5 bases remaining between them. The CDR3 length is 12 residues. The germline V gene has CDR1 MDHEN and CDR2 SYDVKM. The CDR3 protein is CASSLVGTEAFF. The CDR3 DNA reads as TGTGCCAGCAGTTTAGTCGGCACTGAAGCTTTCTTT.

The V gene is TRBV4-2, the J gene TRBJ2-7, with 7 bases fitting TRBD1. Germline V gene data show CDR1 as LGHNA and CDR2 as YNFKEQ. V lost 4 bases and J lost 4; bases outside the gene matches: 10. The length of the CDR3 is 15 residues. CDR3 coding DNA: TGTGCCAGCAGCCCGTCTTGGGGACAGTCGTACGAGCAGTACTTC. This sequence encodes CASSPSWGQSYEQYF.

In nucleotides, the CDR3 is TGTGCCAGCAGGCCCGCTGGAGCAACTAATGAAAAACTGTTTTTT. Amino acids: CASRPAGATNEKLFF. This chain uses TRBV7-9 with TRBJ1-4; D not resolved. V lost 6 bases and J lost 0, with 11 bases in between. Germline V gene lookup returns CDR1 SEHNR and CDR2 FQNEAQ (reference sequence). This CDR3 is 15 amino acids long.

The rearrangement links TRBV12-5 to TRBJ2-3; the match to TRBD1 covers 8 bases. The J segment lost 2 bases and the V segment lost 1 base, leaving 8 bases of the junction unmatched. This CDR3 is built from 17 residues. Germline loops: CDR1 LGHNT, CDR2 FRNRAP. In DNA, the CDR3 is TGTGCTAGTGGTTTGGCGGACAGGGCCCTATACACAGATACGCAGTATTTT. Translated: CASGLADRALYTDTQYF.

The chain carries TRBV19 and TRBJ2-2, with unresolved D. Trimming removed 5 bases at V and 2 bases at J, with 9 bases between. Germline values: CDR1 LNHDA, CDR2 SQIVND (reference sequence). The CDR3 is made up of 14 amino acids. The CDR3 nucleotides read TGTGCCAGTAGTCTATCCCAAAACACCGGGGAGCTGTTTTTT. This gives the protein CASSLSQNTGELFF.

The chain joins TRBV27 to TRBJ1-2, with a tentative D call TRBD1 (5 bases). This CDR3 contains 15 residues. CDR1 is MNHEY, CDR2 SMNVEV, per germline (reference sequence). Between the trimmed V and J ends, which lost 3 bases and 4 bases, there was a span of 15 bases. Here the CDR3 reads CASSFTPTEIYGYTF. For the CDR3, the DNA is TGTGCCAGCAGTTTTACCCCGACAGAGATCTATGGCTACACCTTC.

This clone was detected a few times. V usage is TRBV21-1 and J usage is TRBJ1-5. TRBV21-1 is labeled a pseudogene. The CDR3 is made up of 17 amino acids. The CDR3 DNA sequence: TGTGCCAGCAGCAACTTCCGGGCCCAGGGAGGGAATCAGCCCCAGCATTTT. This encodes CASSNFRAQGGNQPQHF.

DNA of the CDR3: TGTGCCAGCAGCGATTTAGCGGGAATCCATGAGCAGTTCTTC. Its protein product is CASSDLAGIHEQFF. V is TRBV9 and J is TRBJ2-1; TRBD2 matches 8 bases. CDR1 and CDR2 from the germline V gene are SGDLS and YYNGEE. The CDR3 loop spans 14 amino acids. V lost 3 bases, J lost 8 bases, and 7 bases stayed unmatched. The whole variable domain, filled in from reference TRBV9 and TRBJ2-1, reads DSGVTQTPKHLITATGQRVTLRCSPRSGDLSVYWYQQSLDQGLQFLIQYYNGEERAKGNILERFSAQQFPDLHSELNLSSLELGDSALYFCASSDLAGIHEQFFGPGTRLTVL.

The rearrangement links TRBV4-1 to TRBJ2-1; D unresolved. The germline gives CDR1 MGHRA, CDR2 YSYEKL. The CDR3 totals 15 residues. Trimming left V 7 bases short and J 3 bases short, with 16 bases between. CDR3 bases: TGCGCCAGCACCTTGACTGTGATCAACTACAATGAGCAGTTCTTC. Translated: CASTLTVINYNEQFF.

The CDR3 loop reads CASSPGQGARNEAFF. Here the CDR3 DNA reads TGTGCCAGCAGCCCGGGACAGGGGGCTAGGAATGAAGCTTTCTTT. V and J are TRBV7-9 and TRBJ1-1; 12 nucleotides line up with TRBD1. Germline V gene data show CDR1 as SEHNR and CDR2 as FQNEAQ (reference sequence). The V segment lost 5 bases and the J segment 7 bases; nucleotides outside the gene matches: 8. This CDR3 spans 15 amino acids.

This clone appeared once. The V and J genes are TRBV2 and TRBJ1-2; 8 nucleotides line up with TRBD1. This CDR3 is built from 14 residues. The trim removed 7 bases at V and 2 bases at J, leaving 6 bases unmatched. Looked up from germline, CDR1 is SNHLY and CDR2 is FYNNEI. The CDR3 DNA sequence: TGTGCCAGCATACAGGGGGATGGGAACTATGGCTACACCTTC. Its translation: CASIQGDGNYGYTF.

V usage is TRBV6-5 and J usage is TRBJ2-7; D perhaps matches TRBD1 (6 bases). The CDR3 contains 12 residues. The germline V gene encodes CDR1 MNHEY and CDR2 SVGAGI. Trimming took off 4 bases at V and 6 bases at J, with 10 bases between the two ends. This chain's CDR3 is CASSFRGGEQYF. Here the CDR3 DNA reads TGTGCCAGCAGTTTTAGAGGGGGCGAGCAGTACTTC.